This T cell receptor beta chain was identified during a study of identical twins. This clonotype has more than one count but fewer than ten. TCRdb passed the 5' RACE reads through MiXCR, listing each CDR3 protein once. This table has 600,000 to 700,000 distinct CDR3 sequences, around 20% appearing once. The CDR3 covers 14 residues. V lost 4 bases and J lost 1, with 8 bases in between. The germline V gene encodes CDR1 KGHDR and CDR2 SFDVKD. These data were also filed under a second study, of T cells expressing NK-cell markers. That publication notes: Whether expanded NKG2C+ T cell clones were HCMV specific stayed uncertain.

The sample consisted of PBMCs. The sequence came from a young woman in good health. The rearrangement uses TRBV24-1 and TRBJ2-3; weak D call: TRBD1 (6 bases). The CDR3 reads CATSEKGGTDTQYF. The CDR3 region has the DNA TGTGCCACCAGTGAAAAGGGGGGCACAGATACGCAGTATTTT.